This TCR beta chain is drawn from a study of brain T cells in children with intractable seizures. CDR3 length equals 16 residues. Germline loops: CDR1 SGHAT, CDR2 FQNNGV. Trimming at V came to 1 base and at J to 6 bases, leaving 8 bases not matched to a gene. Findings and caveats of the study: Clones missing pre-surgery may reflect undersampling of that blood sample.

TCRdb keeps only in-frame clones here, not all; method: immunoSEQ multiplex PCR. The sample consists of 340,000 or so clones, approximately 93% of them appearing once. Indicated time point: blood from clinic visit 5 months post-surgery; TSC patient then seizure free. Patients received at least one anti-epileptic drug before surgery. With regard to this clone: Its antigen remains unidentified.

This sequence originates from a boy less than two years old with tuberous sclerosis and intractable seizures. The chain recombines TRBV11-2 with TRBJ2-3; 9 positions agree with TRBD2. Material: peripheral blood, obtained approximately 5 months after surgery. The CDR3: CASSLGFSGSDDTQYF. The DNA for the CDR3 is TGTGCCAGCAGCTTAGGGTTTAGCGGGAGTGACGATACGCAGTATTTT. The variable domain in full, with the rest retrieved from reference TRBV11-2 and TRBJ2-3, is EAGVAQSPRYKIIEKRQSVAFWCNPISGHATLYWYQQILGQGPKLLIQFQNNGVVDDSQLPKDRFSAERLKGVDSTLKIQPAKLEDSAVYLCASSLGFSGSDDTQYFGPGTRLTVL.